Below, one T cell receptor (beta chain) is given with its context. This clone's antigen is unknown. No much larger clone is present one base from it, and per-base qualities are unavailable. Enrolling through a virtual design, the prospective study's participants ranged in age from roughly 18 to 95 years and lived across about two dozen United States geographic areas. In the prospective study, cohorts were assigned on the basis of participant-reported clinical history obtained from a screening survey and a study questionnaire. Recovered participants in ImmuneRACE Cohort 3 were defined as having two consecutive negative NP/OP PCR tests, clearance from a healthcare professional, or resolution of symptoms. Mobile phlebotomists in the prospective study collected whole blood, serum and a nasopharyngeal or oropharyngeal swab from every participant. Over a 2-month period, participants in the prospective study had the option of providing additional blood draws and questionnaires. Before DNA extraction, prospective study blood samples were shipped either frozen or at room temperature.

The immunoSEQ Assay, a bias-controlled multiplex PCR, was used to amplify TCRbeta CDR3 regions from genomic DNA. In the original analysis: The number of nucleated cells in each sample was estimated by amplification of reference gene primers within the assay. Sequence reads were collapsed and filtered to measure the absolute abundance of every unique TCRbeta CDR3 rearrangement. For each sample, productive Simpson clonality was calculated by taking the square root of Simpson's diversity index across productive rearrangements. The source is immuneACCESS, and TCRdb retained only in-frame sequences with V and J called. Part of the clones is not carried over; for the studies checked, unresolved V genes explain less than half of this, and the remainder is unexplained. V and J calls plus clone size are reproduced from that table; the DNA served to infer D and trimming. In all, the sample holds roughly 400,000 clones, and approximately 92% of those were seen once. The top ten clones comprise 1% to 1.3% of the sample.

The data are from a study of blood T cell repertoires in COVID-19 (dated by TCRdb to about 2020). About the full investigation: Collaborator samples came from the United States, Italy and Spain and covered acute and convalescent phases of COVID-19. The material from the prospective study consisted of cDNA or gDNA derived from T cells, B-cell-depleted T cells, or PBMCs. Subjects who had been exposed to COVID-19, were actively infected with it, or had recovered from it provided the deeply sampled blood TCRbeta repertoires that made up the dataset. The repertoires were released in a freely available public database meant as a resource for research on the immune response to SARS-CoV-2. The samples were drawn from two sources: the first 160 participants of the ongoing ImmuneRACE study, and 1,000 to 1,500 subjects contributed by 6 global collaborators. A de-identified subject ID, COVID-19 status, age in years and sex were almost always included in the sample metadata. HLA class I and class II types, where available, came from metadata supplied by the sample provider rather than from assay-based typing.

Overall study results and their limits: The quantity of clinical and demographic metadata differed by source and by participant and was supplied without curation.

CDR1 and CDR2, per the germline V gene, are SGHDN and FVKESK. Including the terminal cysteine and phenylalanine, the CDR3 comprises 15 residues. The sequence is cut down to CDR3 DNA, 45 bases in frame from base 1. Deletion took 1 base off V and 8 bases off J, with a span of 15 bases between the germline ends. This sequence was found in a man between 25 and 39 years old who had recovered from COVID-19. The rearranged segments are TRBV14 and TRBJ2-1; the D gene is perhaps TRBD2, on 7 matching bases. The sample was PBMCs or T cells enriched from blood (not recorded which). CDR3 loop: CASSQALPGGHEQFF. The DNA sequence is TGTGCCAGCAGCCAAGCCCTGCCCGGGGGGCATGAGCAGTTCTTC.